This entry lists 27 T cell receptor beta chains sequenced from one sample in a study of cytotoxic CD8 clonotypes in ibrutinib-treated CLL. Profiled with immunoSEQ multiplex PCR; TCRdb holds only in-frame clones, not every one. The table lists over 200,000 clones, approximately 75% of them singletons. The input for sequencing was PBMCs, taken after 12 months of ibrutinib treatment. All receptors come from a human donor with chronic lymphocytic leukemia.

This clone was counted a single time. CDR3 sequence: CAYTGLLTYGYTF. The CDR3 DNA reads TGTGCCTATACGGGACTCCTGACGTATGGCTACACCTTC. This chain links TRBV30 with TRBJ1-2, with a weak D call TRBD1 (5 bases). The ends were cut back, 7 bases at V and 5 bases at J, with 17 bases in the middle. This CDR3 comprises 13 residues. In germline, CDR1 is GTSNPN, CDR2 SVGIG (reference sequence).

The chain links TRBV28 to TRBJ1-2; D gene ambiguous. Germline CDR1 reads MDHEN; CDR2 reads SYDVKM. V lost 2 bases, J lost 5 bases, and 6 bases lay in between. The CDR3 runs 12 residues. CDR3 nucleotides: TGTGCCAGCAGTTTAGTCCCTTATGGCTACACCTTC. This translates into CASSLVPYGYTF.

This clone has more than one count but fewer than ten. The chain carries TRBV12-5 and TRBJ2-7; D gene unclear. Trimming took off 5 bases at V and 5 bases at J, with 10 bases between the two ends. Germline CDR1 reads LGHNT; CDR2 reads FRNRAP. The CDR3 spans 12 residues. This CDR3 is CASGPPPNEQYF. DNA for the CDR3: TGTGCTAGTGGTCCCCCCCCAAACGAGCAGTACTTC.

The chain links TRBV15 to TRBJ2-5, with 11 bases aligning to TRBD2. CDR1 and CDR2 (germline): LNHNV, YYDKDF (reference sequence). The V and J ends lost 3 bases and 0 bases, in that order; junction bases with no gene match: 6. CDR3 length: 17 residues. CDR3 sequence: CATSRELAGGYQETQYF. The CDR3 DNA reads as TGTGCCACCAGCAGGGAATTAGCGGGGGGGTACCAAGAGACCCAGTACTTC. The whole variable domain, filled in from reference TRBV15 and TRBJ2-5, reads DAMVIQNPRYQVTQFGKPVTLSCSQTLNHNVMYWYQQKSSQAPKLLFHYYDKDFNNEADTPDNFQSRRPNTSFCFLDIRSPGLGDTAMYLCATSRELAGGYQETQYFGPGTRLLVL.

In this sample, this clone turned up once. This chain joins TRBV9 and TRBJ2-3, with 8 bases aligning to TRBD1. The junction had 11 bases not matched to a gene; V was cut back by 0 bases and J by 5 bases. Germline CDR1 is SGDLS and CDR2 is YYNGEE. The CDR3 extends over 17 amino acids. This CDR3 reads CASSVVGRGTGIDTQYF. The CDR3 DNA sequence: TGTGCCAGCAGCGTAGTCGGACGGGGGACAGGAATAGATACGCAGTATTTT.

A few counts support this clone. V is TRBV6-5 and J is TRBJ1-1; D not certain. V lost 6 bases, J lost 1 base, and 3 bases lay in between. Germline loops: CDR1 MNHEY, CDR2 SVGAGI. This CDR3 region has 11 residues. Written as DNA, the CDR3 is TGTGCCAGCAGAGAGAACACTGAAGCTTTCTTT. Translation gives CASRENTEAFF.

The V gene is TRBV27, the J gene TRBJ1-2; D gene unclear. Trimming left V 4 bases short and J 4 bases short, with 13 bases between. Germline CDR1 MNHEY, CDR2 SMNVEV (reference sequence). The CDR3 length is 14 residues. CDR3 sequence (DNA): TGTGCCAGCAGTTCCGGACTCCCCCTCTATGGCTACACCTTC. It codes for CASSSGLPLYGYTF.

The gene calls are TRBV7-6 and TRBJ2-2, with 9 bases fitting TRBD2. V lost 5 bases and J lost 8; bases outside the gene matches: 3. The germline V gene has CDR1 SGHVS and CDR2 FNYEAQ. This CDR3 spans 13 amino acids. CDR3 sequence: CASSPSGRGELFF. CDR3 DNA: TGTGCCAGCAGCCCGAGCGGGAGGGGGGAGCTGTTTTTT.

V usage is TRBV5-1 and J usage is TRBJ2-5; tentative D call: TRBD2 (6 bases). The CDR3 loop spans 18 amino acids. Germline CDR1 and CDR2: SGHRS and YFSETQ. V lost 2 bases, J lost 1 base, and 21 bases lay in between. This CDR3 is CASSFRLDPIQFQETQYF. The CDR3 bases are TGCGCCAGCAGCTTCCGACTAGACCCAATTCAATTCCAAGAGACCCAGTACTTC.

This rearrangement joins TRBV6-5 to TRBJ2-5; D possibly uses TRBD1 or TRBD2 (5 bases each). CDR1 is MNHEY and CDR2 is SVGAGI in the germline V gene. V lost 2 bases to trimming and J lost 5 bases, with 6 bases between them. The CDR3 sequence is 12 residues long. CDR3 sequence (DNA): TGTGCCAGCAGTTACGAGGGGGAGACCCAGTACTTC. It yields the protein CASSYEGETQYF.

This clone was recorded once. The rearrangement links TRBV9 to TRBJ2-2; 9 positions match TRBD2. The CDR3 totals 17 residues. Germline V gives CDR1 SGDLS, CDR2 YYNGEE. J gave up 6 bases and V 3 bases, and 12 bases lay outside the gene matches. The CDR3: CASSGIPGTSPPGELFF. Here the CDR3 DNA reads TGTGCCAGCAGCGGGATACCCGGGACTAGCCCTCCCGGGGAGCTGTTTTTT.

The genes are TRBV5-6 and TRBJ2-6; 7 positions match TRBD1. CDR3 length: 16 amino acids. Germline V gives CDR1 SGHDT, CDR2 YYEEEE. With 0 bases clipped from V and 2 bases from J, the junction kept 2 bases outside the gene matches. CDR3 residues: CASSLADRAGANVLTF. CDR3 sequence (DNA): TGTGCCAGCAGCTTGGCAGACAGGGCTGGGGCCAACGTCCTGACTTTC.

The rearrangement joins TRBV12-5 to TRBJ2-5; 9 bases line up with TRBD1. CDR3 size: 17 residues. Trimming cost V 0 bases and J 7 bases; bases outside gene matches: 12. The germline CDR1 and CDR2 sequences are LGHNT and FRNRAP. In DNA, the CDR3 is TGTGCTAGTGGTTTGGTGGAGCCCCTTACAGGGGGCGCGACCCAGTACTTC. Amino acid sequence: CASGLVEPLTGGATQYF.

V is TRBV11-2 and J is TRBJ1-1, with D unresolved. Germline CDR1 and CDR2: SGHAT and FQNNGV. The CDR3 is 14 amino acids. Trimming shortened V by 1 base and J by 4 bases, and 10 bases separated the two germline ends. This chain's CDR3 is CASSLVPMGTEAFF. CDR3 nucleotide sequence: TGTGCCAGCAGCTTAGTACCCATGGGCACTGAAGCTTTCTTT.

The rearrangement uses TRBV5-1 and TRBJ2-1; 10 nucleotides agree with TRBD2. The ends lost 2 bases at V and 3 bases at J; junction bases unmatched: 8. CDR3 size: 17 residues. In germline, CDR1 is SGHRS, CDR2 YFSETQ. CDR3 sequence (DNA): TGCGCCAGCAGCTTCATGGGGCTAGCGGGGGTCTACAATGAGCAGTTCTTC. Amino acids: CASSFMGLAGVYNEQFF.

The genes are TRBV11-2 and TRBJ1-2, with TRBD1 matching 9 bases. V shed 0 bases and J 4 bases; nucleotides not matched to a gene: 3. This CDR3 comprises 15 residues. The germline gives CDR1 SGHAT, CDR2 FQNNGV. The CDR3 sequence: CASSLEPTGGYGYTF. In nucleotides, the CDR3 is TGTGCCAGCAGCTTAGAACCGACAGGGGGCTATGGCTACACCTTC.

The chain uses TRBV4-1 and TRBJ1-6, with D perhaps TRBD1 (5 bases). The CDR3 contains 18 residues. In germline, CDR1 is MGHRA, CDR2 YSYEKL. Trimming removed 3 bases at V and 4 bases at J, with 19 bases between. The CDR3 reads CASSHLPTPGPYNSPLHF. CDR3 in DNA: TGCGCCAGCAGCCACCTACCTACGCCGGGACCTTATAATTCACCCCTCCACTTT.

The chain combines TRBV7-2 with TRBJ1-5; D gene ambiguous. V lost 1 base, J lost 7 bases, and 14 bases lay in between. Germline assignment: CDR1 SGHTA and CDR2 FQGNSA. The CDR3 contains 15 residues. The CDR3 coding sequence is TGTGCCAGCAGCTTAGACGACACTAGTAGACAGCCCCAGCATTTT. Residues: CASSLDDTSRQPQHF.

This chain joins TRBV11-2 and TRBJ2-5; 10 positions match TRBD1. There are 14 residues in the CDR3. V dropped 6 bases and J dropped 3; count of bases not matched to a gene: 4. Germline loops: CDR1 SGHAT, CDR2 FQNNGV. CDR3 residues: CASRVTGGKETQYF. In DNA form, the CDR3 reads TGTGCCAGCAGGGTGACAGGGGGCAAAGAGACCCAGTACTTC.

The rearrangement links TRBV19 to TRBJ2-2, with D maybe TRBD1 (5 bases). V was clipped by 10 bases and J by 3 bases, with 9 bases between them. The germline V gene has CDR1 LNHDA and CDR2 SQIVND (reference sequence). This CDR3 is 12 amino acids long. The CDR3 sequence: CATGHDTGELFF. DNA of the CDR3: TGTGCCACCGGACATGACACCGGGGAGCTGTTTTTT.

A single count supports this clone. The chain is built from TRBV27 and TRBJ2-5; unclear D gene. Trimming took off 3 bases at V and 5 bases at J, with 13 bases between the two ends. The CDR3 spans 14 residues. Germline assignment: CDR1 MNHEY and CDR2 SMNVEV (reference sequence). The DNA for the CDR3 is TGTGCCAGCAGTTTTGGACCCTCCCCGGAGACCCAGTACTTC. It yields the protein CASSFGPSPETQYF.

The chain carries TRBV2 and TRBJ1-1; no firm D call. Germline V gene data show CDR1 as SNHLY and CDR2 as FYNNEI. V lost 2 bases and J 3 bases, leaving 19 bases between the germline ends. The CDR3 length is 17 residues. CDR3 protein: CASSESVSLQPHTEAFF. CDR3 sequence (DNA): TGTGCCAGCAGTGAATCGGTCTCTCTACAGCCACACACTGAAGCTTTCTTT.

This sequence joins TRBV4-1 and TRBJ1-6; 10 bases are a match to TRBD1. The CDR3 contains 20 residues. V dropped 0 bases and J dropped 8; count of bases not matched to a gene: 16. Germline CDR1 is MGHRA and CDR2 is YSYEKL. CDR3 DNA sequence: TGCGCCAGCAGCCAAGATTCTCGGGACAGGGGATACGATAAATATTCACCCCTCCACTTT. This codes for CASSQDSRDRGYDKYSPLHF.

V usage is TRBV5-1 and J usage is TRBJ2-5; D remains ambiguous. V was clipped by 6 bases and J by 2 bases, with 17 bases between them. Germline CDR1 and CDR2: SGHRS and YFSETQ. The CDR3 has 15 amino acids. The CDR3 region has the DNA TGCGCCAGCAATATCCTCTCGCGGATGCAAGAGACCCAGTACTTC. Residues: CASNILSRMQETQYF.

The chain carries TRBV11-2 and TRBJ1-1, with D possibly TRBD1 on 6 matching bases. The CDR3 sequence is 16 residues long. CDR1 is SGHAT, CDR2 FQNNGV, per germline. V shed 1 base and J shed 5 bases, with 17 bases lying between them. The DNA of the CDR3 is TGTGCCAGCAGCTTAGTGGGGGCCAACCTCGCGACTGAAGCTTTCTTT. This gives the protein CASSLVGANLATEAFF. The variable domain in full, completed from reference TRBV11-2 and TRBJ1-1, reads EAGVAQSPRYKIIEKRQSVAFWCNPISGHATLYWYQQILGQGPKLLIQFQNNGVVDDSQLPKDRFSAERLKGVDSTLKIQPAKLEDSAVYLCASSLVGANLATEAFFGQGTRLTVV.

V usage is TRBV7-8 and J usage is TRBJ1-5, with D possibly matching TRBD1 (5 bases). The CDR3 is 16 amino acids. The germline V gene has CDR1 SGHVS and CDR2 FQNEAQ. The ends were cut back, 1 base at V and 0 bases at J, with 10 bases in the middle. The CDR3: CASSLDGGNSNQPQHF. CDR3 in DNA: TGTGCCAGCAGCTTAGATGGGGGGAATAGCAATCAGCCCCAGCATTTT.

The CDR3 protein is CASSRPGSSNEQFF. DNA for the CDR3: TGTGCCAGCTCGCGCCCCGGGAGCAGCAATGAGCAGTTCTTC. V gene TRBV18 combines with J gene TRBJ2-1, with a tentative D call TRBD2 (6 bases). CDR1 and CDR2 from the germline V gene are KGHSH and LQKENI. The CDR3 sequence is 14 residues long. V shed 6 bases and J shed 6 bases, with 15 bases lying between them.